This TCR beta chain originates from a study of blood T cell repertoires in COVID-19. The wider study: The origin of the acute and convalescent COVID-19 samples was the United States, Italy and Spain. The analysed material was cDNA or gDNA that came from T cells, B-cell-depleted T cells, or PBMCs.

In the original workflow: For nucleated cells, counts were estimated from reference gene primer amplification. Libraries were prepared by immunoSEQ multiplex PCR; TCRdb keeps only in-frame clonotypes and omits some of them. The V and J calls and clone size are taken from that table; D and trimming were inferred from the DNA. Of about 220,000 clones listed, around 81% are singletons. V shed 0 bases and J shed 3 bases, with 4 bases lying between them. Per germline, CDR1 LGHDT and CDR2 YNNKEL (reference sequence). The CDR3 loop spans 13 amino acids. The sequence derives from a woman aged 25 to 45 who had recovered from COVID-19. The sequenced sample consisted of peripheral blood. The rearrangement joins TRBV3-1 (or the pseudogene TRBV3-2) to TRBJ2-3; D uncertain. The chain's CDR3 is CASSQDLTDTQYF. The CDR3 nucleotides are TGTGCCAGCAGCCAAGACTTGACAGATACGCAGTATTTT.